The present entry profiles one TCR beta chain with its context. It lacks a known antigen. Base qualities are not at hand, and no much larger clone is one base apart. Library preparation used the immunoSEQ multiplex PCR assay. The table was pulled from immuneACCESS by TCRdb, which kept in-frame rearrangements only. Such tables lose some clones; where checked, under half of the loss comes from unresolved V genes, and the rest has no known cause. The sample profile shows tens of thousands of clones; 91% of them were found once. Roughly 0.7% of the sample is held by the ten biggest clonotypes. The data were taken from a study of T cell changes during pregnancy in multiple sclerosis (dated by TCRdb to about 2019). At the level of the whole study: Changes in the T cell repertoire over the course of pregnancy were examined in this study in women with multiple sclerosis.

The sequenced sample was peripheral blood, obtained in the third trimester of pregnancy. The receptor was derived from a female donor in good health, enrolled as a control in a pregnancy study.

The CDR3 has the sequence CASSLFGTSDNEQFF. The DNA sequence is given as TGTGCCAGCAGCTTGTTCGGGACATCTGACAATGAGCAGTTCTTC. The V and J segments used are TRBV11-2 and TRBJ2-1; TRBD1 is possibly the D segment (6 matching bases). The CDR3, cysteine through phenylalanine, is 15 amino acids long. The sequence is cut down to CDR3 DNA, 45 bases in frame from base 1. CDR1 is given as SGHAT and CDR2 as FQNNGV, both from the germline V gene. The trim is 3 bases for V and 5 bases for J, with a gap of 14 bases between the germline ends.